This T cell receptor (beta chain) originates from a study of breast tumors, draining lymph nodes, adjacent tissues. The study's findings and limits: Tumor repertoires ranked between lymph nodes and nontumor tissue in diversity, with V and J gene preferences. Tumor and nontumor repertoires were significantly more similar in luminal-like than in basal-like breast cancer.

V was pared by 5 bases and J by 1 base, with 5 bases between. Germline V lookup: CDR1 SGHNT, CDR2 YENEEA. This CDR3 has 12 amino acids. The lymph nodes were axillary draining lymph nodes from breast cancer patients. TCRdb re-derived calls from the multiplex PCR reads in MiXCR, one entry per CDR3 protein. The data show about 230,000 distinct CDR3 sequences, 32% seen once. This clonotype appeared many times. Its matching antigen is unknown. The sample was axillary lymph node tissue. V and J are TRBV11-3 and TRBJ2-5; D unresolved. The origin of this receptor is a female donor with breast cancer. Some clones in this sample may be carry-over from other donors' samples. CDR3 protein: CASSPSQETQYF. DNA for the CDR3: TGTGCCAGCAGCCCCTCCCAAGAGACCCAGTACTTC.